Listed below are T cell receptor beta chains from one sample, sequenced in a study of cytomegalovirus exposure and HLA in healthy donors. Measured with immunoSEQ multiplex PCR; TCRdb has only the in-frame clones, and not every one. The table includes 150,000 to 200,000 clones, 77% detected once. Input material: PBMCs. These receptors originate from a woman younger than 45 in good health and CMV-seropositive. Each CDR3 is given with its conserved first and last residue. D genes are given only for firm matches. Size tells how often a clone was seen (once, few, many) or the class of an expanded clone, and some rows leave it out.

TRBV28,12,NA,few,TRBJ1-4,CASRQGNEKLFF,TGTGCCAGCAGACAGGGAAATGAAAAACTGTTTTTT
TRBV6-5,15,TRBD1,NA,TRBJ1-2,CASSWGQEGTYGYTF,TGTGCCAGCAGTTGGGGACAGGAAGGTACCTATGGCTACACCTTC
TRBV2,16,TRBD2,NA,TRBJ2-7,CASSEGLAGGFYEQYF,TGTGCCAGCAGTGAGGGACTAGCGGGAGGCTTTTACGAGCAGTACTTC
TRBV7-2,13,NA,NA,TRBJ1-2,CASSTAGRGGYTF,TGTGCCAGCAGCACCGCAGGGAGGGGTGGCTACACCTTC
TRBV19,14,TRBD1,NA,TRBJ1-5,CASSLRTGGQPQHF,TGTGCCAGTAGTCTACGGACAGGGGGCCAGCCCCAGCATTTT
TRBV28,14,TRBD2,few,TRBJ2-1,CASSFGLAGERQFF,TGTGCCAGCAGTTTTGGGCTAGCGGGAGAGAGGCAGTTCTTC
TRBV6-5,14,TRBD1,NA,TRBJ2-7,CASSFGTGSYEQYF,TGTGCCAGCAGTTTTGGGACAGGGTCTTACGAGCAGTACTTC
TRBV5-4,15,NA,NA,TRBJ2-2,CASSLGLANTGELFF,TGTGCCAGCAGCTTGGGACTAGCGAACACCGGGGAGCTGTTTTTT
TRBV28,18,NA,NA,TRBJ2-3,CASRLSGTYSGSTDTQYF,TGTGCCAGCAGGTTGTCCGGCACCTATAGCGGCAGCACAGATACGCAGTATTTT
TRBV7-7,16,TRBD2,few,TRBJ2-2,CASSRGTSGSTGELFF,TGTGCCAGCAGCCGGGGGACTAGCGGGAGTACCGGGGAGCTGTTTTTT
TRBV28,14,NA,NA,TRBJ2-7,CASSSVGGIYEQYF,TGTGCCAGCAGTTCTGTGGGCGGGATCTACGAGCAGTACTTC
TRBV7-9,14,NA,NA,TRBJ1-2,CASSLGARGLGYTF,TGTGCCAGCAGCTTAGGTGCCAGGGGTTTAGGCTACACCTTC
TRBV5-1,16,NA,NA,TRBJ1-1,CASTGLGGVLNTEAFF,TGCGCCAGCACGGGTCTAGGGGGGGTCTTGAACACTGAAGCTTTCTTT
TRBV6-6,15,NA,NA,TRBJ2-3,CASSSSLSYTDTQYF,NA
TRBV5-1,14,NA,NA,TRBJ2-2,CASSEWVGAGELFF,TGCGCCAGCAGCGAGTGGGTGGGCGCCGGGGAGCTGTTTTTT
TRBV6-5,16,TRBD1,NA,TRBJ1-6,CASSYYGQGGNSPLHF,TGTGCCAGCAGTTACTACGGACAGGGTGGTAATTCACCCCTCCACTTT
TRBV30,13,NA,few,TRBJ1-1,CAWRAHLNTEAFF,TGTGCCTGGAGGGCACACCTGAACACTGAAGCTTTCTTT
TRBV5-6,16,TRBD2,NA,TRBJ2-7,CASSLGASGSWNEQYF,TGTGCCAGCAGCTTGGGGGCTAGCGGGAGTTGGAACGAGCAGTACTTC
TRBV18,15,TRBD1,once,TRBJ2-2,CASSPGTGLTGELFF,TGTGCCAGCTCACCTGGGACAGGGTTGACCGGGGAGCTGTTTTTT
TRBV29-1,11,NA,NA,TRBJ1-4,CSVVLNEKLFF,TGCAGCGTTGTCCTAAATGAAAAATTGTTTTTT
TRBV6-5,13,TRBD1,NA,TRBJ2-7,CASSSPGGNEQYF,TGTGCCAGCAGTTCACCAGGGGGCAACGAGCAGTACTTC
TRBV19,17,TRBD1,NA,TRBJ2-7,CASSKRRGTGEYYEQYF,TGTGCCAGTAGTAAGAGGAGGGGGACAGGAGAGTACTACGAGCAGTACTTC
TRBV4-3,19,TRBD2,NA,TRBJ2-7,CASSQDENLLAESSYEQYF,TGCGCCAGCAGCCAAGATGAGAACCTACTAGCGGAAAGCTCCTACGAGCAGTACTTC
TRBV11-3,16,TRBD2,few,TRBJ2-1,CASSLAASGRLGEQFF,TGTGCCAGCAGCTTAGCGGCTAGCGGGAGATTGGGTGAGCAGTTCTTC
TRBV6-1,15,TRBD1,NA,TRBJ1-1,CASSSTPGGETEAFF,TGTGCCAGCAGCTCGACCCCAGGGGGCGAAACTGAAGCTTTCTTT
TRBV5-6,14,NA,NA,TRBJ2-1,CASSLGLAIYEQFF,TGTGCCAGCAGCTTGGGGTTAGCAATCTATGAGCAGTTCTTC
TRBV6-1,15,NA,NA,TRBJ2-6,CASSDRSSGANVLTF,TGTGCCAGCAGTGACCGGAGCTCTGGGGCCAACGTCCTGACTTTC
TRBV27,14,TRBD1,NA,TRBJ1-2,CASSLAGQGSGYTF,TGTGCCAGCAGCCTCGCGGGACAGGGATCTGGCTACACCTTC
TRBV14,15,NA,NA,TRBJ2-3,CASSQEFALRDTQYF,TGTGCCAGCAGCCAAGAGTTCGCCCTGAGAGATACGCAGTATTTT
TRBV7-8,17,TRBD2,once,TRBJ2-2,CASSLFGLAANTGELFF,TGTGCCAGCAGCTTATTTGGACTAGCGGCGAACACCGGGGAGCTGTTTTTT
TRBV9,15,TRBD2,once,TRBJ2-1,CASSVVLAGEGEQFF,TGTGCCAGCAGCGTAGTGTTAGCGGGAGAAGGTGAGCAGTTCTTC
TRBV5-6,15,NA,NA,TRBJ2-1,CASSGSPNIYNEQFF,TGTGCCAGCAGCGGGAGCCCCAATATCTACAATGAGCAGTTCTTC
TRBV5-8,13,NA,few,TRBJ1-5,CASSLSGNQPQHF,TGTGCCAGCAGCCTCAGTGGCAATCAGCCCCAGCATTTT
TRBV19,16,NA,NA,TRBJ2-2,CASSLGGLTNTGELFF,TGTGCCAGTAGCCTCGGTGGACTCACGAACACCGGGGAGCTGTTTTTT
TRBV6-1,12,NA,NA,TRBJ2-7,CASSADSYEQYF,TGTGCCAGCAGTGCGGACAGCTACGAGCAGTACTTC
TRBV29-1,12,TRBD1,NA,TRBJ2-3,CSTRQGTDTQYF,TGCAGCACCCGACAGGGAACAGATACGCAGTATTTT